What follows are 30 T cell receptor beta chains derived from one specimen sequenced in a study of glioma-infiltrating T cells after dendritic cell vaccination. Described time point: after dendritic cell vaccination, including at tumor progression/relapse. Assay used: immunoSEQ multiplex PCR; TCRdb lists only in-frame clones, some missing. The sample contains 99,000 or so clones, 75% to 90% of which appear only once. The sample was blood, taken after dendritic cell vaccination. These receptors came from a human donor with glioblastoma.

This sequence joins TRBV5-1 and TRBJ1-1, with D hard to call. Looked up from germline, CDR1 is SGHRS and CDR2 is YFSETQ. Trimming pared 4 bases from V and 0 bases from J, leaving 16 bases between. The CDR3 extends over 16 amino acids. The CDR3 here is CASSQTALGVNTEAFF. The DNA for the CDR3 is TGCGCCAGCAGCCAAACGGCCCTCGGGGTGAACACTGAAGCTTTCTTT.

The chain has TRBV9 and TRBJ2-7, with 8 nucleotides matching TRBD2. The CDR3 runs 16 residues. Germline values: CDR1 SGDLS, CDR2 YYNGEE. The V and J ends lost 3 bases and 4 bases, in that order; junction bases with no gene match: 12. Here the CDR3 DNA reads TGTGCCAGCAGCGCCCAGAATCAGGGGACTAGTTACGAGCAGTACTTC. Protein product: CASSAQNQGTSYEQYF.

The V call is TRBV7-9, the J call TRBJ2-5; 8 nucleotides match TRBD2. Judging by the DNA end, TRBJ2-7 fits better; the J call may be wrong. Germline CDR1 is SEHNR and CDR2 is FQNEAQ (reference sequence). The CDR3 runs 14 residues. CDR3 sequence: CASSPTGGSYEQYF. CDR3 sequence (DNA): TGTGCCAGCAGCCCAACGGGGGGGTCCTACGAGCAGTACTTC.

The chain carries TRBV7-8 and TRBJ1-3; D gene unclear. Trimming cost V 6 bases and J 0 bases, with 6 bases left between them. This CDR3 is 13 amino acids long. Germline CDR1 is SGHVS and CDR2 is FQNEAQ. The CDR3: CASRESSGNTIYF. CDR3 bases: TGTGCCAGCAGGGAGAGCTCTGGAAACACCATATATTTT.

The chain couples TRBV7-9 to TRBJ1-5; 10 bases line up with TRBD1. The CDR3 has 17 residues. The ends lost 6 bases at V and 0 bases at J; junction bases unmatched: 8. Germline-derived CDR1 and CDR2 are SEHNR and FQNEAQ (reference sequence). The CDR3 coding sequence is TGTGCCAGCAGTAGGACAGGGGGGTTGGGTAGCAATCAGCCCCAGCATTTT. Protein sequence: CASSRTGGLGSNQPQHF. The full variable domain, its missing parts supplied by reference TRBV7-9 and TRBJ1-5, is DTGVSQNPRHKITKRGQNVTFRCDPISEHNRLYWYRQTLGQGPEFLTYFQNEAQLEKSRLLSDRFSAERPKGSFSTLEIQRTEQGDSAMYLCASSRTGGLGSNQPQHFGDGTRLSIL.

A remark on this clone: The sample holds other DNA sequences that translate to the same CDR3. The J gene is TRBJ2-5, the V gene TRBV29-1; 9 nucleotides match TRBD2. CDR1 SQVTM and CDR2 ANQGSEA come from the germline V gene. V gave up 4 bases and J gave up 5 bases; unmatched junction bases: 8. There are 14 residues in the CDR3. The CDR3 nucleotides are TGCAGCGTTGGGGGAGCGGGGGGCGGGGAGACCCAGTACTTC. This sequence encodes CSVGGAGGGETQYF.

This chain joins TRBV9 and TRBJ2-3; 7 bases fit TRBD2. The ends lost 3 bases at V and 3 bases at J; junction bases unmatched: 13. Germline CDR1 is SGDLS and CDR2 is YYNGEE. This CDR3 has 17 residues. Here the CDR3 reads CASSASTSVLSTDTQYF. The DNA for the CDR3 is TGTGCCAGCAGCGCGTCAACTAGCGTGCTTAGTACAGATACGCAGTATTTT.

This clone was counted between two and nine times. The gene calls are TRBV5-1 and TRBJ1-2, with D possibly TRBD1 on 5 matching bases. The V and J ends lost 0 bases and 8 bases respectively, with 8 bases between them. The V gene's germline CDR1 is SGHRS and CDR2 YFSETQ. The CDR3 is 12 residues long. CDR3 amino acids: CASSLDQGGYTF. CDR3 coding DNA: TGCGCCAGCAGCTTGGACCAGGGCGGCTACACCTTC. Together with reference TRBV5-1 and TRBJ1-2, the CDR3 gives the full variable domain: KAGVTQTPRYLIKTRGQQVTLSCSPISGHRSVSWYQQTPGQGLQFLFEYFSETQRNKGNFPGRFSGRQFSNSRSEMNVSTLELGDSALYLCASSLDQGGYTFGSGTRLTVV.

This clone showed up just once. This chain connects TRBV27 to TRBJ1-5; possible D gene TRBD1, 5 bases. The CDR3 spans 13 residues. The germline CDR1 and CDR2 sequences are MNHEY and SMNVEV (reference sequence). Deletions cut 3 bases from V and 6 bases from J, with 9 bases between. The CDR3 reads CASSFGGGQPQHF. CDR3 coding DNA: TGTGCCAGCAGTTTTGGGGGAGGTCAGCCCCAGCATTTT.

The rearrangement joins TRBV25-1 to TRBJ1-1, with TRBD1 matching 10 bases. This CDR3 region has 15 residues. Germline V CDR1 and CDR2: MGHDK, SYGVNS. V was clipped by 7 bases and J by 5 bases; unmatched bases: 10. The CDR3 nucleotides are TGTGCCAGCACCTTTTCCGGGACAGGGGAAACTGAAGCTTTCTTT. It specifies CASTFSGTGETEAFF.

The table lists this clone with a count of one. The rearrangement links TRBV28 to TRBJ1-1; 7 bases agree with TRBD1. The CDR3 sequence is 15 residues long. Losses at the gene ends were 5 bases for V and 8 bases for J; bases not matched to a gene: 14. Germline-derived CDR1 and CDR2 are MDHEN and SYDVKM. The CDR3 sequence: CASSVGTANTMEAFF. CDR3 bases: TGTGCCAGCAGTGTCGGGACAGCCAACACTATGGAAGCTTTCTTT. Together with reference TRBV28 and TRBJ1-1, the CDR3 gives the full variable domain: DVKVTQSSRYLVKRTGEKVFLECVQDMDHENMFWYRQDPGLGLRLIYFSYDVKMKEKGDIPEGYSVSREKKERFSLILESASTNQTSMYLCASSVGTANTMEAFFGQGTRLTVV.

The rearrangement uses TRBV30 and TRBJ2-7; D is unclear. V gave up 0 bases and J gave up 0 bases, with 9 bases separating them. This CDR3 has 14 residues. The germline CDR1 and CDR2 sequences are GTSNPN and SVGIG (reference sequence). The CDR3 loop is CAWSVTLSSYEQYF. As DNA, the CDR3 is TGTGCCTGGAGTGTCACCCTGAGCTCCTACGAGCAGTACTTC.

The chain links TRBV6-1 to TRBJ1-2; the D is unclear. V was clipped by 3 bases and J by 1 base, with 12 bases between them. The V gene's germline CDR1 is MNHNS and CDR2 SASEGT. The CDR3 covers 15 residues. This CDR3 is CASSDVSVNNYGYTF. The CDR3 DNA reads as TGTGCCAGCAGTGATGTTTCAGTAAATAACTATGGCTACACCTTC.

This clone was picked up a small number of times. The chain is built from TRBV6-5 and TRBJ1-1, with a weak D call TRBD1 (6 bases). V was clipped by 2 bases and J by 0 bases, with 13 bases between them. CDR1 is MNHEY, CDR2 SVGAGI, per germline. The CDR3 loop spans 16 amino acids. The CDR3 spells CASSYRQGLLNTEAFF. The DNA for the CDR3 is TGTGCCAGCAGTTACCGGCAGGGGCTCCTGAACACTGAAGCTTTCTTT.

The CDR3 nucleotides read TGTGCCAGCAGTCAAACGACAGGGAACTATGGCTACACCTTC. It specifies CASSQTTGNYGYTF. The chain has TRBV6-5 and TRBJ1-2, with TRBD1 identical over 7 bases. Germline V lookup: CDR1 MNHEY, CDR2 SVGAGI. The junction had 5 bases not matched to a gene; V was cut back by 5 bases and J by 2 bases. The CDR3 loop spans 14 amino acids.

The chain employs TRBV5-4 and TRBJ2-3, with 7 bases fitting TRBD1. The CDR3 extends over 15 amino acids. Germline-derived CDR1 and CDR2 are SGHNT and YYREEE (reference sequence). V shed 5 bases, J shed 4 bases, and the junction held 10 bases outside the gene matches. DNA of the CDR3: TGTGCCAGCAGGAATAACAGGGGTCCGTCAGATACGCAGTATTTT. Translation gives CASRNNRGPSDTQYF.

The genes are TRBV5-1 and TRBJ1-1; D call uncertain. The CDR3 runs to 14 residues. V was shortened by 0 bases and J by 4 bases, with 10 bases between the two germline ends. Looked up from germline, CDR1 is SGHRS and CDR2 is YFSETQ. DNA for the CDR3: TGCGCCAGCAGCTTGGGTTTTTCGGGCACTGAAGCTTTCTTT. This codes for CASSLGFSGTEAFF.

This clone has only one observation. This chain connects TRBV2 to TRBJ2-7; 7 bases are shared with TRBD1. Trimming cost V 0 bases and J 3 bases; bases outside gene matches: 8. This CDR3 is 16 amino acids long. Germline V gene sequence: CDR1 SNHLY, CDR2 FYNNEI. The CDR3 DNA is TGTGCCAGCAGTGAAGCGCAGACAGGGCTGATCTACGAGCAGTACTTC. Amino acid sequence: CASSEAQTGLIYEQYF.

This clone was seen more than once but under ten times. The V call is TRBV7-2, the J call TRBJ1-1; D uncertain. CDR1 and CDR2 (germline): SGHTA, FQGNSA. Trimming left V 5 bases short and J 1 base short, with 8 bases between. The CDR3 consists of 13 residues. CDR3 amino acids: CASSHGWNTEAFF. The CDR3 DNA is TGTGCCAGCAGCCACGGGTGGAACACTGAAGCTTTCTTT.

In its sample, this clone was seen once. The CDR3 region is CASSSTAGDTEAFF. In DNA form, the CDR3 reads TGTGCCAGCAGCTCCACTGCGGGGGACACTGAAGCTTTCTTT. This chain joins TRBV9 and TRBJ1-1, with D perhaps matching TRBD1 (5 bases). V dropped 4 bases and J dropped 3 bases, with 13 bases sitting between them. The germline V gene has CDR1 SGDLS and CDR2 YYNGEE. CDR3 length: 14 amino acids.

The V and J genes are TRBV5-1 and TRBJ2-1; 7 nucleotides match TRBD2. The germline V gene encodes CDR1 SGHRS and CDR2 YFSETQ. The trim removed 2 bases at V and 6 bases at J, leaving 8 bases unmatched. The CDR3 runs 15 residues. CDR3 sequence (DNA): TGCGCCAGCAGCTTCCCGGGAGGTTGGCGCAATGAGCAGTTCTTC. It translates to CASSFPGGWRNEQFF.

The V gene is TRBV5-1, the J gene TRBJ2-3; 11 bases agree with TRBD1. The CDR3 spans 14 residues. The V segment lost 3 bases and the J segment 8 bases; nucleotides outside the gene matches: 5. Germline loops: CDR1 SGHRS, CDR2 YFSETQ. The CDR3 loop reads CASSSGQGDTTQYF. The CDR3 nucleotides are TGCGCCAGCAGCTCGGGACAGGGGGATACTACGCAGTATTTT.

V and J are TRBV7-6 and TRBJ1-6, with D hard to call. Per germline, CDR1 SGHVS and CDR2 FNYEAQ. The CDR3 spans 13 residues. Trimming pared 4 bases from V and 9 bases from J, leaving 10 bases between. The CDR3 bases are TGTGCCAGCAGCTCCTCCCTCAGTTCACCCCTCCACTTT. It codes for CASSSSLSSPLHF.

This clone turned up a few times. The CDR3 nucleotides read TGTGCCAGCAGCCACGCTAGTGAAAATGAGCAGTTCTTC. Translation gives CASSHASENEQFF. The V gene is TRBV7-8, the J gene TRBJ2-1; D call uncertain. The V and J ends lost 5 bases and 7 bases respectively, with 12 bases between them. This CDR3 spans 13 amino acids. The germline gives CDR1 SGHVS, CDR2 FQNEAQ.

The table lists this clone with a few counts. The chain has TRBV5-1 and TRBJ2-1; 8 bases are a match to TRBD1. Germline V gene lookup returns CDR1 SGHRS and CDR2 YFSETQ. V trimming: 2 bases; J trimming: 3 bases; junction bases outside the gene matches: 4. The CDR3 sequence is 15 residues long. This chain's CDR3 is CASSLTGGVYNEQFF. The CDR3 coding sequence is TGCGCCAGCAGCTTAACAGGGGGAGTCTACAATGAGCAGTTCTTC. Full variable domain (outside the CDR3, taken from reference TRBV5-1 and TRBJ2-1): KAGVTQTPRYLIKTRGQQVTLSCSPISGHRSVSWYQQTPGQGLQFLFEYFSETQRNKGNFPGRFSGRQFSNSRSEMNVSTLELGDSALYLCASSLTGGVYNEQFFGPGTRLTVL.

The J gene is TRBJ2-1, the V gene TRBV2; TRBD2 aligns across 14 bases. The V gene's germline CDR1 is SNHLY and CDR2 FYNNEI. With V trimmed by 6 bases and J by 9 bases, 7 bases remained unmatched. The CDR3 has 15 amino acids. CDR3 in amino acids: CASSLGLAGEVEQFF. CDR3 DNA: TGTGCCAGCAGCTTGGGACTAGCGGGAGAGGTTGAGCAGTTCTTC.

This chain joins TRBV7-3 and TRBJ2-1; a weak D match, TRBD2 (6 bases). Germline assignment: CDR1 SGHTA and CDR2 FQGTGA. This CDR3 has 12 amino acids. V lost 2 bases and J 9 bases, leaving 8 bases between the germline ends. This CDR3 is CASSLYGGEQFF. The CDR3 DNA reads TGTGCCAGCAGCTTATACGGGGGTGAGCAGTTCTTC.

The gene calls are TRBV7-3 and TRBJ2-1, with 7 bases lining up with TRBD2. CDR1 is SGHTA and CDR2 is FQGTGA in the germline V gene. This CDR3 region has 18 residues. V gave up 1 base and J gave up 8 bases; unmatched junction bases: 17. CDR3 in amino acids: CASSLSGRAPLRLDEQFF. CDR3 bases: TGTGCCAGCAGCTTAAGTGGGAGGGCCCCCCTCCGTTTGGATGAGCAGTTCTTC.

The gene calls are TRBV29-1 and TRBJ2-2, with 7 bases lining up with TRBD2. V lost 4 bases and J lost 2; bases outside the gene matches: 4. This CDR3 is 14 amino acids long. From germline, CDR1 is SQVTM and CDR2 ANQGSEA. The CDR3 region is CSVGSGANTGELFF. For the CDR3, the DNA is TGCAGCGTTGGAAGCGGGGCCAACACCGGGGAGCTGTTTTTT.

This clone was detected once. The gene calls are TRBV4-1 and TRBJ2-1; D gene unclear. The CDR3 has 13 amino acids. Trimming pared 4 bases from V and 8 bases from J, leaving 12 bases between. CDR1 MGHRA and CDR2 YSYEKL come from the germline V gene. The CDR3 region is CASSLYPADEQFF. The CDR3 region has the DNA TGCGCCAGCAGCCTATATCCGGCGGATGAGCAGTTCTTC.